The source of this T cell receptor (beta chain) is a study of blood T cell repertoires in COVID-19. About the research overall: Spain, Italy and the United States supplied samples that represented acute and convalescent COVID-19.

The V end lost 5 bases, the J end lost 13 bases, and 13 bases lay between the germline ends. This CDR3 contains 11 residues. Germline assignment: CDR1 SGHRS and CDR2 YFSETQ. Original data processing: How many nucleated cells were present was estimated from reference gene primer amplification. Produced via immunoSEQ multiplex PCR; TCRdb's table is partial and in-frame only. V, J and clone size derive from that table, while D and trimming were established from the DNA sequence. The repertoire holds more than 85,000 clones, with more than 65% as singletons. The chain uses TRBV5-1 and TRBJ2-1, with D possibly matching TRBD2 (6 bases). The clonotype originates from an elderly woman with active or convalescent COVID-19. The sample was peripheral blood. The CDR3 loop is CASRAGTAQFF. Written as DNA, the CDR3 is TGCGCCAGCAGGGCCGGGACTGCACAGTTCTTC.